These T cell receptor beta chains were read from a single sample in a study of T cell responses to AZD1222 COVID-19 vaccine. Sequencing was performed with immunoSEQ multiplex PCR; in TCRdb, only in-frame clones are kept and a portion is missing. The sample shows about 120,000 clones, 90% to 95% of them seen only once. The sample consisted of peripheral blood, taken 28 days after the second AZD1222 dose. Receptor source: an adult who received the AZD1222 COVID-19 vaccine. CDR3s include the opening cysteine and the closing phenylalanine or tryptophan. D genes are given only for firm matches. Clone size, where shown, is once, few, many, or a class for clones that have expanded.

>TRBV5-1|-|TRBJ2-1|-
TGCGCCAGCAGCGTACAGGGGGGGCTCTACAATGAGCAGTTCTTC
CASSVQGGLYNEQFF
>TRBV11-2|-|TRBJ2-2|-
TGTGCCAGCAGCTTGCAGGGAAACACCGGGGAGCTGTTTTTT
CASSLQGNTGELFF
>TRBV19|-|TRBJ1-3|-
TGTGCCAGTAGTTTTGCCTCCTCTGGAAACACCATATATTTT
CASSFASSGNTIYF
>TRBV6-4|-|TRBJ1-2|TRBD1
TGTGCCAGCAGTGACTCGGGGGACAGCTATGGCTACACCTTC
CASSDSGDSYGYTF
>TRBV5-1|-|TRBJ2-2|TRBD2
TGCGCCAGCAGCGCAGGACTAGCGGATGGTACCGGGGAGCTGTTTTTT
CASSAGLADGTGELFF
>TRBV5-1|-|TRBJ1-1|-
TGCGCCAGCAGCTGGGATACAGGAAACACTGAAGCTTTCTTT
CASSWDTGNTEAFF
>TRBV19|once|TRBJ2-1|-
TGTGCCAGTAACACGGGAACAGGCGGTAGCGGCTACAATGAGCAGTTCTTC
CASNTGTGGSGYNEQFF
>TRBV5-1|-|TRBJ1-2|TRBD1
TGCGCCAGCAGCCCCACCGGACAGGGAGGGGGCTACACCTTC
CASSPTGQGGGYTF
>TRBV6-1|-|TRBJ1-1|-
TGTGCCAGCAGTGAATCCTGGGGCACTGAAGCTTTCTTT
CASSESWGTEAFF
>TRBV5-8|-|TRBJ1-2|-
TGTGCCAGCAGCTTTGGCGAACGGTATGGCTACACCTTC
CASSFGERYGYTF
>TRBV27|-|TRBJ1-2|TRBD1
TGTGCCAGCGCAGACAGGGGACCTAGTGGCTACACCTTC
CASADRGPSGYTF
>TRBV28|-|TRBJ2-7|TRBD1
TGTGCCAGCAAAAGGGGGACAGGGGTTTCCTACGAGCAGTACTTC
CASKRGTGVSYEQYF
>TRBV19|-|TRBJ2-1|TRBD2
TGTGCCAGTAGTGTTCCTAGCGGGGGTTCCTACAATGAGCAGTTCTTC
CASSVPSGGSYNEQFF
>TRBV28|-|TRBJ2-7|-
TGTGCCAGCAGCAACTACGAGCAGTACTTC
CASSNYEQYF
>TRBV11-2|-|TRBJ1-2|-
TGTGCCAGCAGCTTAGGAGACCGGGGTAGGGCTTATGGCTACACCTTC
CASSLGDRGRAYGYTF
>TRBV7-9|-|TRBJ2-2|-
TGTGCCAGCAGCTCGAACAGGGATCCCACCGGGGAGCTGTTTTTT
CASSSNRDPTGELFF